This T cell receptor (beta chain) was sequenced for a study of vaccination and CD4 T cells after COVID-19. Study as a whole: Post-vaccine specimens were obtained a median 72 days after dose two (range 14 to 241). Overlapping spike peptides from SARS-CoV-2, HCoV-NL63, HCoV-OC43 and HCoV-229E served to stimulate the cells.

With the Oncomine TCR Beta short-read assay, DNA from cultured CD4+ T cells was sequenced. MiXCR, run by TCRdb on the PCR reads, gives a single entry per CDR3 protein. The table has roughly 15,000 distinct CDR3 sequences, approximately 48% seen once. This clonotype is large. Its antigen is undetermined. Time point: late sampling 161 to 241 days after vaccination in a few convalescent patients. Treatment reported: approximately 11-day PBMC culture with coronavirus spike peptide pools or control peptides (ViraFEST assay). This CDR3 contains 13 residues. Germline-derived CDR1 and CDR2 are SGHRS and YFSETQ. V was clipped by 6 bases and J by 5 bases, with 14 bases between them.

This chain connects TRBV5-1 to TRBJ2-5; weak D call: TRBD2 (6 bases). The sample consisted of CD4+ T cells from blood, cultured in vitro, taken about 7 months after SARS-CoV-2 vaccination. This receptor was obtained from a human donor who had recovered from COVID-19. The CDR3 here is CASKVSGEETQYF. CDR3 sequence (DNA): TGCGCCAGCAAAGTGTCGGGAGAGGAGACCCAGTACTTC.